A selection of T cell receptor beta chains follows, all from one sample in a study of shared clonotypes between healthy human individuals. Produced via immunoSEQ multiplex PCR; TCRdb's table is partial and in-frame only. The sample contains about a million clones, 76% of which appear only once. The sequenced material came from memory CD4+ T cells sorted from blood. All receptors derive from a man in his late teens or twenties in good health. Each CDR3 is given with its conserved first and last residue. The order of the fields is CDR3 length, J gene, V gene, D gene, clone size, CDR3 DNA, CDR3 protein. The D gene is left open where the match is weak. Rows give clone size only sometimes, using once, few, many, or a class for an expanded clone.

16 | TRBJ1-1 | TRBV18 | - | few | TGTGCCAGCTCACCACTTCCCGTGGATGGGAACACTGAAGCTTTCTTT | CASSPLPVDGNTEAFF
14 | TRBJ2-2 | TRBV7-2 | - | - | TGTGCCAGCAGCCGGGACTGGAACACCGGGGAGCTGTTTTTT | CASSRDWNTGELFF
18 | TRBJ2-3 | TRBV5-1 | TRBD2 | - | TGCGCCAGCAGCTCCGGACTAGCGGGAGGGCCAGCCACAGATACGCAGTATTTT | CASSSGLAGGPATDTQYF
12 | TRBJ2-7 | TRBV11-2 | TRBD2 | - | TGTGCCAGCCAGCGGGAGACCTACGAGCAGTACTTC | CASQRETYEQYF
12 | TRBJ2-7 | TRBV5-4 | - | - | TGTGCCAGCAGCTTGGATCAGTACGAGCAGTACTTC | CASSLDQYEQYF
14 | TRBJ2-7 | TRBV2 | TRBD1 | - | TGTGCCAGCAGTGAAGAACAGGGGGCCTACGAGCAGTACTTC | CASSEEQGAYEQYF
16 | TRBJ2-1 | TRBV7-2 | TRBD2 | - | TGTGCCAGCAGCTTGGTAGCGGGAGTAGACGGGAATGAGCAGTTCTTC | CASSLVAGVDGNEQFF
10 | TRBJ2-1 | TRBV20-1 | - | - | TGCAGTGCTAGTTGGGGGGAGCAGTTCTTC | CSASWGEQFF
17 | TRBJ2-6 | TRBV5-1 | - | - | TGCGCCAGCAGCTTGACAGGGACACACTCTGGGGCCAACGTCCTGACTTTC | CASSLTGTHSGANVLTF
16 | TRBJ2-1 | TRBV4-1 | TRBD2 | - | TGCGCCAGCAGCCCTTTGGGACTAGCGGGGGGCAATGAGCAGTTCTTC | CASSPLGLAGGNEQFF
17 | TRBJ2-1 | TRBV5-6 | TRBD2 | - | TGTGCCAGCAGCTTGGCCTTAGCGGGGGTCTCCTACAATGAGCAGTTCTTC | CASSLALAGVSYNEQFF
14 | TRBJ2-7 | TRBV10-3 | - | - | TGTGCCATCAGTGAGTCCGGGACGGCTTACGAGCAGTACTTC | CAISESGTAYEQYF
13 | TRBJ1-1 | TRBV10-3 | TRBD1 | few | TGTGCCATCGCAGACAGGGCGAACACTGAAGCTTTCTTT | CAIADRANTEAFF
14 | TRBJ1-5 | TRBV27 | - | - | TGTGCCAGCAGCTCGGGTAAGGGCAATCAGCCCCAGCATTTT | CASSSGKGNQPQHF
16 | TRBJ2-7 | TRBV27 | - | - | TGTGCCAGCAGTCTCGACCCCGACAACAGGTTCTACGAGCAGTACTTC | CASSLDPDNRFYEQYF
13 | TRBJ2-6 | TRBV5-1 | - | - | TGCGCCAGCAAAGTCTCTGGGGCCAACGTCCTGACTTTC | CASKVSGANVLTF
14 | TRBJ2-2 | TRBV7-8 | - | - | TGTGCCAGCAGCCGGGACCGCTACACCGGGGAGCTGTTTTTT | CASSRDRYTGELFF
14 | TRBJ2-7 | TRBV10-2 | TRBD2 | - | TGCGCCAGCAGTGGACTAGCGGGAGTGGCCGAGCAGTACTTC | CASSGLAGVAEQYF
15 | TRBJ2-7 | TRBV6-6 | - | - | TGTGCCAGCAGTAAGAAGGGTACCGGGGACTACGAGCAGTACTTC | CASSKKGTGDYEQYF
14 | TRBJ2-7 | TRBV5-1 | - | few | TGCGCCAGCAGCCGCGAAATGGAGGTGTACGAGCAGTACTTC | CASSREMEVYEQYF
14 | TRBJ2-7 | TRBV19 | - | - | TGTGCCAGTAGCAACGCCGGGACCCCCTACGAGCAGTACTTC | CASSNAGTPYEQYF
16 | TRBJ2-5 | TRBV7-9 | - | - | TGTGCCAGCAGCTTAGCGCGTCAGGGGCAGGGGGAGACCCAGTACTTC | CASSLARQGQGETQYF
13 | TRBJ1-6 | TRBV7-9 | - | - | TGTGCCAGCAGCGCCTCGGGGTATTCACCCCTCCACTTT | CASSASGYSPLHF
13 | TRBJ2-3 | TRBV6-5 | - | many | TGTGCCAGCGCCTCCCCGGGGTCCGATACGCAGTATTTT | CASASPGSDTQYF
15 | TRBJ1-5 | TRBV19 | - | - | TGTGCCAGTAGTATGAAGGGCCTCTCCAATCAGCCCCAGCATTTT | CASSMKGLSNQPQHF
15 | TRBJ2-3 | TRBV5-1 | TRBD2 | many | TGCGCCAGCAGCAACCCTAGCGGGAGCGCAGATACGCAGTATTTT | CASSNPSGSADTQYF
15 | TRBJ2-3 | TRBV5-4 | - | - | TGTGCCAGCAGCCCTACGCAGGGACGCGAAATTACGCAGTATTTT | CASSPTQGREITQYF
17 | TRBJ2-3 | TRBV9 | - | - | TGTGCCAGCAGCGGACCCCCTTCGGCACATTCCACAGATACGCAGTATTTT | CASSGPPSAHSTDTQYF
14 | TRBJ2-1 | TRBV10-2 | TRBD2 | once | TGCGCCAGCAGTGTATGGACTAGCGGGAATGAGCAGTTCTTC | CASSVWTSGNEQFF
15 | TRBJ2-5 | TRBV18 | TRBD2 | - | TGTGCCAGCTCACCCGGGACTAGCGGAAAAGAGACCCAGTACTTC | CASSPGTSGKETQYF
14 | TRBJ1-1 | TRBV7-2 | - | - | TGTGCCAGCAGCTTAGGAGGGATGAACACTGAAGCTTTCTTT | CASSLGGMNTEAFF
13 | TRBJ2-7 | TRBV27 | - | - | TGTGCCAGCAGTTCTCAGGCGAACCCCTCAGAGTACTTC | CASSSQANPSEYF
13 | TRBJ1-1 | TRBV6-6 | - | - | TGTGCCAGCAGCCCCGGGACTTCCACTGAAGCTTTCTTT | CASSPGTSTEAFF
14 | TRBJ1-5 | TRBV28 | - | once | TGTGCCAGGTGTCGGGGGACCAGCAATCAGCCCCAGCATTTT | CARCRGTSNQPQHF
18 | TRBJ2-6 | TRBV7-2 | - | - | TGTGCCAGCAGCTTCCCAGGGAAGCAACTCTCTGGGGCCAACGTCCTGACTTTC | CASSFPGKQLSGANVLTF
15 | TRBJ1-1 | TRBV11-2 | - | - | TGTGCCAGCAGCTTATCCCAGGGAGGAGGCACTGAAGCTTTCTTT | CASSLSQGGGTEAFF
13 | TRBJ1-2 | TRBV5-6 | TRBD1 | - | TGTGCCAGCAGTAAGGACAGGGGTTCTGGCTACACCTTC | CASSKDRGSGYTF
15 | TRBJ1-6 | TRBV7-8 | TRBD1 | - | TGTGCCAGCAGCACTGAAGGACAGGGAATTTCACCCCTCCACTTT | CASSTEGQGISPLHF
14 | TRBJ2-1 | TRBV19 | - | - | TGTGCCAGTAGGAGAGAGAGCTCCTACAATGAGCAGTTCTTC | CASRRESSYNEQFF